The 30 T cell receptor beta chains below all came from one sample that was sequenced in a study of blood T cell repertoires in COVID-19. Assay used: immunoSEQ multiplex PCR; TCRdb lists only in-frame clones, some missing. The table has some 400,000 clones, around 87% seen once; the top ten hold roughly a tenth. Sequencing was done on a sample of peripheral blood. The receptors come from a woman between 25 and 40 years old with COVID-19, enrolled during active disease.

The chain carries TRBV2 and TRBJ2-1; 12 nucleotides match TRBD2. Losses at the gene ends were 11 bases for V and 9 bases for J; bases not matched to a gene: 11. The CDR3 extends over 14 amino acids. Germline values: CDR1 SNHLY, CDR2 FYNNEI. CDR3 in DNA: TGTGCCTGCTGGGGGCTAGCGGGAGGGGGTGAGCAGTTCTTC. Translating it yields CACWGLAGGGEQFF.

This clone was picked up one time. In nucleotides, the CDR3 is TGTGCCAGCAGCTCCGGCGGGTGGGCCGGGGAGCTGTTTTTT. Translated: CASSSGGWAGELFF. This chain joins TRBV7-3 and TRBJ2-2, with a weak D call TRBD2 (5 bases). The length of the CDR3 is 14 residues. CDR1 is SGHTA and CDR2 is FQGTGA in the germline V gene. The V gene lost 4 bases and the J gene lost 6 bases, with 12 bases spanning the gap.

V is TRBV9 and J is TRBJ2-3; the D gene is possibly TRBD1 (6 bases). From germline, CDR1 is SGDLS and CDR2 YYNGEE. CDR3 length: 15 residues. The V gene lost 3 bases and the J gene lost 3 bases, with 14 bases spanning the gap. This CDR3 reads CASSDRAGGTDTQYF. The CDR3 bases are TGTGCCAGCAGCGACAGGGCAGGAGGAACAGATACGCAGTATTTT.

The count of this clone is one. The rearrangement joins TRBV27 to TRBJ2-7; D ambiguous. CDR1 is MNHEY, CDR2 SMNVEV, per germline (reference sequence). V shed 4 bases and J shed 1 base, with 5 bases lying between them. This CDR3 has 12 residues. The CDR3 reads CASSSGSYEQYF. The CDR3 coding sequence is TGTGCCAGCAGTTCAGGATCCTACGAGCAGTACTTC.

The CDR3 bases are TGTGCCAGTACCGAGGAGGGGACCACTGAAGCTTTCTTT. As protein: CASTEEGTTEAFF. This chain connects TRBV19 to TRBJ1-1, with a tentative D call TRBD1 (5 bases). The CDR3 length is 13 residues. Germline V lookup: CDR1 LNHDA, CDR2 SQIVND (reference sequence). With 7 bases removed from V and 4 bases from J, the gap between germline ends came to 13 bases. Looking up the rest from reference TRBV19 and TRBJ1-1 gives the full variable domain: DGGITQSPKYLFRKEGQNVTLSCEQNLNHDAMYWYRQDPGQGLRLIYYSQIVNDFQKGDIAEGYSVSREKKESFPLTVTSAQKNPTAFYLCASTEEGTTEAFFGQGTRLTVV.

V is TRBV9 and J is TRBJ2-3; D gene unclear. This CDR3 is 19 amino acids long. Germline lookup yields CDR1 SGDLS and CDR2 YYNGEE. The V gene lost 2 bases and the J gene lost 1 base, with 23 bases spanning the gap. CDR3 DNA sequence: TGTGCCAGCAGCGTTTTCTTAAATCAAGGCCCTGAGGGCACAGATACGCAGTATTTT. It is translated as CASSVFLNQGPEGTDTQYF.

This sequence joins TRBV5-1 and TRBJ2-7, with D perhaps matching TRBD1 (6 bases). Germline lookup yields CDR1 SGHRS and CDR2 YFSETQ. The CDR3 spans 15 residues. The V end lost 7 bases, the J end lost 1 base, and 18 bases lay between the germline ends. The CDR3 spells CASGTRAGVSYEQYF. The CDR3 DNA follows: TGCGCCAGCGGGACCCGGGCAGGGGTATCCTACGAGCAGTACTTC.

The rearrangement links TRBV6-2 or TRBV6-3 to TRBJ2-1; D is undetermined. CDR1 MNHEY and CDR2 SVGEGT come from the germline V gene. Trimming took off 0 bases at V and 5 bases at J, with 5 bases between the two ends. The CDR3 loop spans 13 amino acids. The CDR3 DNA reads as TGTGCCAGCAGTTACTCGAGCCACAATGAGCAGTTCTTC. It translates to CASSYSSHNEQFF.

The CDR3 nucleotides read TGTGCCAGCAGTCCCTCAGTCCCAGCGGGAGGATCGAACGAGCAGTACTTC. Protein product: CASSPSVPAGGSNEQYF. The rearrangement joins TRBV27 to TRBJ2-7; TRBD2 matches at 9 bases. The CDR3 is made up of 17 amino acids. J gave up 5 bases and V 5 bases, and 16 bases lay outside the gene matches. Germline-derived CDR1 and CDR2 are MNHEY and SMNVEV (reference sequence).

The chain uses TRBV9 and TRBJ2-3; a weak D match, TRBD2 (5 bases). The germline gives CDR1 SGDLS, CDR2 YYNGEE. The CDR3 has 16 amino acids. V was pared by 1 base and J by 4 bases, with 16 bases between. CDR3 sequence reads: CASSVLPSRRADTQYF. The CDR3 DNA follows: TGTGCCAGCAGCGTACTTCCTAGCCGGCGGGCAGATACGCAGTATTTT.

This rearrangement joins TRBV5-1 to TRBJ2-3, with 7 bases identical to TRBD2. The length of the CDR3 is 16 residues. Germline loops: CDR1 SGHRS, CDR2 YFSETQ. V gave up 0 bases and J gave up 1 base; unmatched junction bases: 5. CDR3 bases: TGCGCCAGCAGCTTGGATCGAGCGGGGCGCACAGATACGCAGTATTTT. Residues: CASSLDRAGRTDTQYF.

The J gene is TRBJ1-5, the V gene TRBV29-1; possibly TRBD1 for D (6 bases). The CDR3 extends over 15 amino acids. The ends were cut back, 4 bases at V and 3 bases at J, with 16 bases in the middle. Germline CDR1 reads SQVTM; CDR2 reads ANQGSEA. The CDR3 region has the DNA TGCAGCGTTGTTCTATCAGGACAGTTCAATCAGCCCCAGCATTTT. Amino acids: CSVVLSGQFNQPQHF.

V gene TRBV10-3 combines with J gene TRBJ2-7; TRBD2 agrees at 16 bases. Losses at the gene ends were 8 bases for V and 9 bases for J; bases not matched to a gene: 7. CDR1 ENHRY and CDR2 SYGVKD come from the germline V gene. This CDR3 is built from 14 residues. The CDR3 coding sequence is TGTGCCATCCGAGAGGGACTAGCGGGAGGGGGGCAGTACTTC. This gives the protein CAIREGLAGGGQYF.

In nucleotides, the CDR3 is TGTGCCAGCAGTTTAGGGCGGCGGAATGAGCAGTTCTTC. Amino acids: CASSLGRRNEQFF. This chain uses TRBV12-3 or TRBV12-4 with TRBJ2-1; no firm D call. V gave up 1 base and J gave up 7 bases, with 8 bases separating them. The CDR3 covers 13 residues.

The chain joins TRBV29-1 to TRBJ2-3, with a tentative D call TRBD2 (5 bases). Between the trimmed V and J ends, which lost 4 bases and 7 bases, there was a span of 9 bases. Germline V gene lookup returns CDR1 SQVTM and CDR2 ANQGSEA. The CDR3 spans 11 residues. The CDR3 coding sequence is TGCAGCGTTGCTAGCCAATATACGCAGTATTTT. This gives the protein CSVASQYTQYF.

This clone appeared once. The chain recombines TRBV2 with TRBJ2-7; D not certain. The ends were cut back, 2 bases at V and 6 bases at J, with 5 bases in the middle. CDR3 length: 11 residues. Germline values: CDR1 SNHLY, CDR2 FYNNEI. The CDR3 here is CASSESAEQYF. CDR3 DNA: TGTGCCAGCAGTGAAAGCGCCGAGCAGTACTTC. The whole variable domain, filled in from reference TRBV2 and TRBJ2-7, reads EPEVTQTPSHQVTQMGQEVILRCVPISNHLYFYWYRQILGQKVEFLVSFYNNEISEKSEIFDDQFSVERPDGSNFTLKIRSTKLEDSAMYFCASSESAEQYFGPGTRLTVT.

The V and J genes are TRBV18 and TRBJ2-1; 10 bases are shared with TRBD1. V lost 0 bases and J lost 1; bases outside the gene matches: 21. Germline V gene sequence: CDR1 KGHSH, CDR2 LQKENI. This CDR3 contains 23 residues. As DNA, the CDR3 is TGTGCCAGCTCACCACCGGGCTTTGTTAGCGCGTTTCAGGGACAGGGGTCCTACAATGAGCAGTTCTTC. This gives the protein CASSPPGFVSAFQGQGSYNEQFF.

The chain employs TRBV10-3 and TRBJ2-2; 16 bases are shared with TRBD2. Per the germline V gene, CDR1 is ENHRY and CDR2 is SYGVKD. The length of the CDR3 is 18 residues. J was trimmed by 3 bases and V by 6 bases; bases with no gene match: 7. CDR3 protein: CAIRKGLAGGSDTGELFF. DNA for the CDR3: TGTGCCATCAGAAAGGGACTAGCGGGAGGGTCAGACACCGGGGAGCTGTTTTTT.

This chain uses TRBV19 with TRBJ1-5; D is ambiguous. CDR1 and CDR2 (germline): LNHDA, SQIVND (reference sequence). Between the trimmed V and J ends, which lost 3 bases and 2 bases, there was a span of 8 bases. The CDR3 sequence is 14 residues long. DNA of the CDR3: TGTGCCAGTAGTATCCTAGGTCGCAATCAGCCCCAGCATTTT. Residues: CASSILGRNQPQHF.

The V gene is TRBV24-1, the J gene TRBJ1-5; 9 bases match TRBD1. The J segment lost 4 bases and the V segment lost 4 bases, leaving 7 bases of the junction unmatched. This CDR3 has 16 residues. Germline lookup yields CDR1 KGHDR and CDR2 SFDVKD. CDR3 nucleotides: TGTGCCACCAGTGACTCCGGACAGGGGAGAAATCAGCCCCAGCATTTT. The encoded protein is CATSDSGQGRNQPQHF.

The chain combines TRBV11-2 with TRBJ1-1; 7 bases match TRBD1. V was clipped by 6 bases and J by 1 base; unmatched bases: 8. The CDR3 is made up of 15 amino acids. Per the germline V gene, CDR1 is SGHAT and CDR2 is FQNNGV. The CDR3 sequence is CASRQWGTENTEAFF. The DNA for the CDR3 is TGTGCCAGCAGACAGTGGGGGACAGAGAACACTGAAGCTTTCTTT.

This clone occurred a few times. The chain recombines TRBV6-6 with TRBJ1-1; D possibly corresponds to TRBD1 (5 bases). Germline assignment: CDR1 MNHNY and CDR2 SVGAGI (reference sequence). The germline V and J ends were trimmed by 5 bases and 4 bases, with 8 bases remaining between them. This CDR3 region has 12 residues. The CDR3 region is CASSRGGTEAFF. The DNA for the CDR3 is TGTGCCAGCAGTCGGGGGGGCACTGAAGCTTTCTTT.

The CDR3 nucleotides read TGCGCCAGCAGTGAAACAGGGCCTTACAATGAGCAGTTCTTC. Encoded protein: CASSETGPYNEQFF. The J gene is TRBJ2-1, the V gene TRBV10-1, with D tentatively TRBD1 (6 bases). The CDR3 is made up of 14 amino acids. CDR1 WNHNN and CDR2 SYGVQD come from the germline V gene (reference sequence). Deletions cut 3 bases from V and 4 bases from J, with 10 bases between.

The chain combines TRBV19 with TRBJ2-2; possibly TRBD2 for D (6 bases). The CDR3 consists of 16 residues. From germline, CDR1 is LNHDA and CDR2 SQIVND (reference sequence). The V and J ends lost 7 bases and 0 bases respectively, with 15 bases between them. CDR3 residues: CASTDGGTPNTGELFF. CDR3 sequence (DNA): TGTGCCAGTACTGATGGGGGGACCCCGAACACCGGGGAGCTGTTTTTT.

The CDR3 spells CAWSQRAEAFF. Written as DNA, the CDR3 is TGTGCCTGGAGCCAGAGGGCTGAAGCTTTCTTT. This rearrangement joins TRBV30 to TRBJ1-1, with no clear D. The CDR3 totals 11 residues. The V and J ends lost 3 bases and 6 bases respectively, with 8 bases between them. From germline, CDR1 is GTSNPN and CDR2 SVGIG (reference sequence).

V and J are TRBV5-6 and TRBJ1-5, with 10 bases matching TRBD1. CDR3 size: 16 residues. The V gene end was trimmed by 2 bases and the J gene end by 3 bases; junction bases not matched to a gene: 5. The V gene's germline CDR1 is SGHDT and CDR2 YYEEEE. The CDR3 DNA reads TGTGCCAGCAGCTTCAGGACAGGGGGAGACAATCAGCCCCAGCATTTT. It encodes CASSFRTGGDNQPQHF.

The rearrangement uses TRBV4-1 and TRBJ2-1, with 8 bases identical to TRBD2. The CDR3 covers 17 residues. The J segment lost 5 bases and the V segment lost 4 bases, leaving 13 bases of the junction unmatched. The germline gives CDR1 MGHRA, CDR2 YSYEKL. CDR3 residues: CASSLSSLTSEHNEQFF. The CDR3 bases are TGCGCCAGCAGCCTCAGTTCCCTGACTAGCGAGCACAATGAGCAGTTCTTC.

The rearrangement links TRBV29-1 to TRBJ2-1; D gene uncertain. The germline V and J ends were trimmed by 3 bases and 1 base, with 16 bases remaining between them. Looked up from germline, CDR1 is SQVTM and CDR2 is ANQGSEA. The CDR3 totals 16 residues. The CDR3 DNA reads as TGCAGCGTTGAGTTTTTCCCCGAGGAATCCTACAATGAGCAGTTCTTC. Residues: CSVEFFPEESYNEQFF.

Only one count was recorded for this clone. V and J are TRBV3-1 (or the pseudogene TRBV3-2) and TRBJ2-5; 8 positions agree with TRBD2. Germline V gene sequence: CDR1 LGHDT, CDR2 YNNKEL (reference sequence). V shed 4 bases and J 3 bases; nucleotides not matched to a gene: 7. The CDR3 covers 15 residues. The DNA of the CDR3 is TGTGCCAGCAGCCTTACGGGAGGGCGAAAAGAGACCCAGTACTTC. It encodes CASSLTGGRKETQYF.

The sample holds one count of this clone. V is TRBV30 and J is TRBJ2-1, with D possibly being TRBD1 (5 bases). CDR3 length equals 13 residues. V was clipped by 2 bases and J by 15 bases, with 20 bases between them. The germline V gene has CDR1 GTSNPN and CDR2 SVGIG (reference sequence). CDR3 amino acids: CAWSKGNPRLAFF. The CDR3 nucleotides read TGTGCCTGGAGTAAGGGGAACCCCCGGTTGGCGTTCTTC.